The 32 T cell receptor beta chains reported below all come from one sample, sequenced in a study of technical replicates of blood from a few donors. This table comes from immunoSEQ multiplex PCR, and its TCRdb copy is limited to in-frame clones, with some not included. The table has tens of thousands of clones, approximately 94% seen once. What was sequenced was T cells isolated from PBMCs. The source is a human donor in good health.

The V call is TRBV2, the J call TRBJ1-1; D might be TRBD1 (5 bases). V lost 1 base to trimming and J lost 2 bases, with 8 bases between them. The CDR3 totals 14 residues. Per germline, CDR1 SNHLY and CDR2 FYNNEI. In DNA form, the CDR3 reads TGTGCCAGCAGTGAAGTACAGGATAACACTGAAGCTTTCTTT. Translated, it gives CASSEVQDNTEAFF.

The chain employs TRBV7-3 and TRBJ2-7; TRBD2 matches 11 bases. The CDR3 length is 15 residues. Trimming removed 4 bases from V and 2 bases from J; junction bases left unmatched: 4. Looked up from germline, CDR1 is SGHTA and CDR2 is FQGTGA. In nucleotides, the CDR3 is TGTGCCAGCAGCTCGGGACTAGCGGACCCCTACGAGCAGTACTTC. Translation gives CASSSGLADPYEQYF.

The chain joins TRBV11-3 to TRBJ2-3; 9 nucleotides align to TRBD2. V was pared by 5 bases and J by 1 base, with 7 bases of the junction left unmatched. The CDR3 is 16 amino acids. CDR1 SGHNT and CDR2 YENEEA come from the germline V gene. CDR3 sequence (DNA): TGTGCCAGCAGCCGAGGGACTAGCTCAGGCACAGATACGCAGTATTTT. This sequence encodes CASSRGTSSGTDTQYF.

Notes on this clone: The junction shows a germline mismatch at one end, possibly a read error. This rearrangement joins TRBV19 to TRBJ1-2; 9 bases align to TRBD1. Germline CDR1 and CDR2: LNHDA and SQIVND (reference sequence). This CDR3 comprises 16 residues. In DNA form, the CDR3 reads TGTGCCAGCAGTACAGGGGGCGCGGAAGCTAACTATGGCTACACCTTC. This encodes CASSTGGAEANYGYTF.

This clone was detected once. The V and J genes are TRBV7-9 and TRBJ2-7; D might be TRBD1 (6 bases). In germline, CDR1 is SEHNR, CDR2 FQNEAQ (reference sequence). The CDR3 covers 14 residues. With 5 bases removed from V and 4 bases from J, the gap between germline ends came to 15 bases. The CDR3 coding sequence is TGTGCCAGCAGCCACCGGGACATTCAATACGAGCAGTACTTC. This translates into CASSHRDIQYEQYF.

This chain uses TRBV11-3 with TRBJ2-2; D gene ambiguous. The CDR3 is made up of 14 amino acids. Germline V gene sequence: CDR1 SGHNT, CDR2 YENEEA. The ends were cut back, 1 base at V and 4 bases at J, with 7 bases in the middle. CDR3: CASSLARPTGELFF. CDR3 nucleotides: TGTGCCAGCAGCTTAGCCAGGCCCACCGGGGAGCTGTTTTTT.

The chain has TRBV6-1 and TRBJ1-2, with TRBD1 identical over 7 bases. The trim removed 3 bases at V and 4 bases at J, leaving 17 bases unmatched. The CDR3 length is 18 residues. Germline-derived CDR1 and CDR2 are MNHNS and SASEGT. CDR3 bases: TGTGCCAGCAGTGATGGGGTTCTAGGGCAGGGGGTTCCCTATGGCTACACCTTC. Protein: CASSDGVLGQGVPYGYTF.

The V and J genes are TRBV6-6 and TRBJ2-1; D not certain. CDR3 length: 13 amino acids. Germline CDR1 and CDR2: MNHNY and SVGAGI (reference sequence). With 0 bases removed from V and 8 bases from J, the gap between germline ends came to 8 bases. In DNA, the CDR3 is TGTGCCAGCAGTTACTCGACATCCGATGAGCAGTTCTTC. Amino acid sequence: CASSYSTSDEQFF.

The chain joins TRBV6-5 to TRBJ1-2; no reliable D call. Germline V gene data show CDR1 as MNHEY and CDR2 as SVGAGI. This CDR3 region has 10 residues. The ends were cut back, 10 bases at V and 4 bases at J, with 7 bases in the middle. Here the CDR3 DNA reads TGTGCCACCCTTCTCTATGGCTACACCTTC. Residues: CATLLYGYTF.

The chain employs TRBV5-1 and TRBJ1-5, with 7 bases matching TRBD1. Germline CDR1 is SGHRS and CDR2 is YFSETQ. The CDR3 runs to 13 residues. V dropped 7 bases and J dropped 5; count of bases not matched to a gene: 6. The CDR3, as DNA: TGCGCCAGCTCACAGGGGTTGGATCAGCCCCAGCATTTT. This gives the protein CASSQGLDQPQHF.

The chain couples TRBV4-2 to TRBJ1-4; D gene unclear. Trimming removed 1 base from V and 10 bases from J, with 10 bases in between. This CDR3 has 13 residues. Germline V CDR1 and CDR2: LGHNA, YNFKEQ. CDR3: CASSQVASVKLFF. As DNA, the CDR3 is TGTGCCAGCAGCCAAGTCGCGAGTGTAAAACTGTTTTTT.

A single count supports this clone. The rearrangement links TRBV7-3 to TRBJ2-5, with TRBD2 matching over 9 bases. The J segment lost 2 bases and the V segment lost 4 bases, leaving 8 bases of the junction unmatched. Germline CDR1 reads SGHTA; CDR2 reads FQGTGA. The CDR3 has 16 amino acids. DNA of the CDR3: TGTGCCAGCAGCTCCGGACTAGCGTCAGGGCAAGAGACCCAGTACTTC. Encoded protein: CASSSGLASGQETQYF.

This chain joins TRBV10-3 and TRBJ1-2; TRBD1 aligns across 7 bases. CDR3 length: 16 residues. V was pared by 5 bases and J by 0 bases, with 9 bases of the junction left unmatched. Germline CDR1 ENHRY, CDR2 SYGVKD. CDR3 in amino acids: CAISRGTALTNYGYTF. DNA of the CDR3: TGTGCCATCAGTAGAGGGACAGCCCTCACTAACTATGGCTACACCTTC.

This rearrangement joins TRBV19 to TRBJ2-1; TRBD2 agrees at 9 bases. The CDR3 is 13 residues long. V lost 10 bases and J lost 5; bases outside the gene matches: 6. The germline CDR1 and CDR2 sequences are LNHDA and SQIVND (reference sequence). CDR3 in amino acids: CATRLADDNEQFF. The CDR3 nucleotides read TGTGCCACCCGACTAGCGGACGACAATGAGCAGTTCTTC.

The chain carries TRBV7-9 and TRBJ2-3; a possible D gene is TRBD1 (6 bases). The germline V gene has CDR1 SEHNR and CDR2 FQNEAQ (reference sequence). V was trimmed by 6 bases and J by 4 bases, leaving 11 bases between them. This CDR3 region has 13 residues. The DNA for the CDR3 is TGTGCCAGCAGTAGCAGGGGACCAGATACGCAGTATTTT. This gives the protein CASSSRGPDTQYF.

The chain carries TRBV7-3 and TRBJ2-2; 12 bases are a match to TRBD1. The CDR3 length is 16 residues. V trimming: 4 bases; J trimming: 7 bases; junction bases outside the gene matches: 7. From germline, CDR1 is SGHTA and CDR2 FQGTGA. Here the CDR3 DNA reads TGTGCCAGCAGCTACGGGACAGGGGGCGCCGGCGGGGAGCTGTTTTTT. Its translation: CASSYGTGGAGGELFF.

This clone was observed many times. The chain has TRBV7-2 and TRBJ1-5, with 8 bases aligning to TRBD1. This CDR3 region has 14 residues. V was clipped by 5 bases and J by 4 bases; unmatched bases: 4. Germline values: CDR1 SGHTA, CDR2 FQGNSA. The CDR3 protein is CASSPRTGNQPQHF. The CDR3 DNA reads as TGTGCCAGCAGCCCGAGGACAGGGAATCAGCCCCAGCATTTT.

The chain has TRBV4-2 and TRBJ2-3, with D perhaps matching TRBD2 (5 bases). The CDR3 covers 16 residues. The germline V and J ends were trimmed by 4 bases and 4 bases, with 18 bases remaining between them. In germline, CDR1 is LGHNA, CDR2 YNFKEQ. The CDR3 DNA reads as TGTGCCAGCAGCCTCCAAGGAGGATTTATTGCAGATACGCAGTATTTT. Its protein product is CASSLQGGFIADTQYF.

This clone was detected only once. The J gene is TRBJ1-4, the V gene TRBV27; a possible D gene is TRBD1 (5 bases). CDR3 length equals 14 residues. CDR1 is MNHEY and CDR2 is SMNVEV in the germline V gene (reference sequence). Trimming stripped 7 bases from V and 2 bases from J, with 11 bases between. The CDR3 loop is CASMPTATNEKLFF. The CDR3 bases are TGTGCCAGCATGCCGACAGCTACTAATGAAAAACTGTTTTTT.

The chain joins TRBV9 to TRBJ2-2; D may be TRBD2 (5 bases). The CDR3 is 13 amino acids. CDR1 is SGDLS and CDR2 is YYNGEE in the germline V gene. Trimming left V 3 bases short and J 7 bases short, with 10 bases between. For the CDR3, the DNA is TGTGCCAGCAGCGCCCCCGGGAACGGGGAGCTGTTTTTT. Its protein product is CASSAPGNGELFF.

The genes are TRBV10-3 and TRBJ1-4; 7 nucleotides line up with TRBD1. V gave up 3 bases and J gave up 8 bases; unmatched junction bases: 9. Germline V gives CDR1 ENHRY, CDR2 SYGVKD. The CDR3 has 15 amino acids. In DNA, the CDR3 is TGTGCCATCAGTGATTCGGAGGGGGCAGGGGAAAAACTGTTTTTT. Translation gives CAISDSEGAGEKLFF.

J is TRBJ1-4 and V is TRBV30; D is possibly TRBD1 (5 bases). The V end was cut by 8 bases, the J end by 0 bases, with 25 bases between. The CDR3 is made up of 18 amino acids. From germline, CDR1 is GTSNPN and CDR2 SVGIG (reference sequence). The DNA for the CDR3 is TGTGCCGGAAATTCAGGGTGGGGTCTTTCTGCAACTAATGAAAAACTGTTTTTT. Protein sequence: CAGNSGWGLSATNEKLFF. Looking up the rest from reference TRBV30 and TRBJ1-4 gives the full variable domain: SQTIHQWPATLVQPVGSPLSLECTVEGTSNPNLYWYRQAAGRGLQLLFYSVGIGQISSEVPQNLSASRPQDRQFILSSKKLLLSDSGFYLCAGNSGWGLSATNEKLFFGSGTQLSVL.

Only one count was recorded for this clone. The rearrangement uses TRBV10-1 and TRBJ1-5; D gene ambiguous. The CDR3 has 13 residues. Looked up from germline, CDR1 is WNHNN and CDR2 is SYGVQD (reference sequence). The V end was cut by 3 bases, the J end by 9 bases, with 12 bases between. This CDR3 is CASSERELGPQHF. The CDR3 DNA sequence: TGCGCCAGCAGTGAACGGGAGTTAGGGCCCCAGCATTTT.

J is TRBJ1-1 and V is TRBV4-2; TRBD1 aligns across 8 bases. Losses at the gene ends were 4 bases for V and 1 base for J; bases not matched to a gene: 5. Germline loops: CDR1 LGHNA, CDR2 YNFKEQ. CDR3 length: 15 amino acids. CDR3 sequence: CASSPDGTGNTEAFF. The DNA for the CDR3 is TGTGCCAGCAGCCCGGACGGGACAGGGAACACTGAAGCTTTCTTT.

This sequence joins TRBV4-1 and TRBJ2-3; 10 bases line up with TRBD2. CDR3 size: 15 residues. Germline V CDR1 and CDR2: MGHRA, YSYEKL. Germline trimming cut 0 bases from V and 11 bases from J; bases unmatched to any gene: 8. The CDR3 region is CASSQEKSSGRVQYF. In nucleotides, the CDR3 is TGCGCCAGCAGCCAAGAAAAATCTAGCGGGAGAGTGCAGTATTTT.

The chain combines TRBV21-1 with TRBJ2-1; the D call in the table, TRBD2, was not verified against the DNA. TRBV21-1 is shown as a pseudogene. The CDR3 is 17 amino acids. The CDR3 spells CASSKKGGGSSYNEQFF. The CDR3 bases are TGTGCCAGCAGCAAAAAGGGGGGAGGGAGCTCCTACAATGAGCAGTTCTTC.

This chain uses TRBV4-1 with TRBJ2-7; TRBD2 matches 8 bases. The CDR3 runs to 16 residues. Germline V gene sequence: CDR1 MGHRA, CDR2 YSYEKL. V lost 1 base, J lost 4 bases, and 9 bases stayed unmatched. Written as DNA, the CDR3 is TGCGCCAGCAGCCAAGCAGGAAGCGGGAGTGGGTACGAGCAGTACTTC. It translates to CASSQAGSGSGYEQYF.

This clone appeared once. The chain uses TRBV30 and TRBJ1-3; D call uncertain. V lost 0 bases to trimming and J lost 0 bases, with 6 bases between them. The CDR3 runs 14 residues. Germline CDR1 and CDR2: GTSNPN and SVGIG (reference sequence). CDR3 sequence: CAWSVQSSGNTIYF. The CDR3 DNA reads as TGTGCCTGGAGTGTACAGAGCTCTGGAAACACCATATATTTT.

The V and J genes are TRBV7-2 and TRBJ2-7; TRBD2 aligns across 7 bases. Germline CDR1 and CDR2: SGHTA and FQGNSA. CDR3 length: 15 residues. V was pared by 1 base and J by 4 bases, with 7 bases of the junction left unmatched. The CDR3 DNA sequence: TGTGCCAGCAGCTTAGAGGCTAGCGGAGCGTACGAGCAGTACTTC. Its translation: CASSLEASGAYEQYF.

This chain connects TRBV4-2 to TRBJ2-1; 8 bases map to TRBD2. From germline, CDR1 is LGHNA and CDR2 YNFKEQ. The junction had 10 bases not matched to a gene; V was cut back by 0 bases and J by 6 bases. The length of the CDR3 is 17 residues. CDR3 nucleotide sequence: TGTGCCAGCAGCCAAGAGGAGGAGCGGGAGCTCACCAATGAGCAGTTCTTC. The encoded protein is CASSQEEERELTNEQFF.

As DNA, the CDR3 is TGTGCCAGTAAACAGGGATTTAGCAATCAGCCCCAGCATTTT. This sequence encodes CASKQGFSNQPQHF. This rearrangement joins TRBV6-5 to TRBJ1-5; TRBD1 is a possible D gene (6 bases). This CDR3 is built from 14 residues. The V end lost 9 bases, the J end lost 0 bases, and 12 bases lay between the germline ends. Germline CDR1 MNHEY, CDR2 SVGAGI.

V gene TRBV7-3 combines with J gene TRBJ2-7; 7 positions agree with TRBD2. J gave up 0 bases and V 5 bases, and 7 bases lay outside the gene matches. The CDR3 sequence is 15 residues long. Germline CDR1 reads SGHTA; CDR2 reads FQGTGA. The DNA of the CDR3 is TGTGCCAGCAGCATCCGGGGGGACTCCTCCTACGAGCAGTACTTC. Protein sequence: CASSIRGDSSYEQYF.